The 28 T cell receptor beta chains in this list originate from one sample, sequenced in a study of blood T cells in healthy people across ages. Combining a sample-barcoded 5' primer with a J-beta primer mix, a second PCR ran for about 6 to 11 cycles. TCRdb independently ran MiXCR on the 5' RACE reads; one entry per CDR3 protein. The table has fewer than 1,200,000 distinct CDR3 sequences, 20% to 25% seen once; the top ten hold approximately 0.75%. These same records also appear under a second study, on T cells of mothers and their children.

The sequenced sample consisted of blood. These receptors all stem from a girl aged 2-10 years in good health.

This chain connects TRBV7-9 to TRBJ1-1; no firm D call. Germline-derived CDR1 and CDR2 are SEHNR and FQNEAQ (reference sequence). V was shortened by 2 bases and J by 6 bases, with 13 bases between the two germline ends. The CDR3 loop spans 14 amino acids. CDR3 protein: CASSLSGGLSEAFF. The CDR3 region has the DNA TGTGCCAGCAGCTTATCGGGAGGATTGTCTGAAGCTTTCTTT.

The V call is TRBV13, the J call TRBJ1-1; TRBD1 agrees at 8 bases. This CDR3 is built from 14 residues. The germline gives CDR1 PRHDT, CDR2 FYEKMQ (reference sequence). J was trimmed by 7 bases and V by 6 bases; bases with no gene match: 10. The CDR3 protein is CASSTSPTGGEAFF. Here the CDR3 DNA reads TGTGCCAGCAGTACCTCTCCTACAGGGGGTGAAGCTTTCTTT.

This clonotype was seen only a few times. V and J are TRBV12-3 or TRBV12-4 and TRBJ2-5, with a possible D match to TRBD1 (5 bases). Trimming shortened V by 3 bases and J by 7 bases, and 12 bases separated the two germline ends. The CDR3 is 13 residues long. The CDR3 reads CASSFEGQGTQYF. The CDR3, as DNA: TGTGCCAGCAGTTTCGAAGGCCAGGGGACCCAGTACTTC.

The table lists this clonotype with a few counts. The V gene is TRBV20-1, the J gene TRBJ2-7; D remains unclear. V was pared by 3 bases and J by 0 bases, with 12 bases between. Looked up from germline, CDR1 is DFQATT and CDR2 is SNEGSKA (reference sequence). The CDR3 consists of 14 residues. CDR3 in amino acids: CSASPGRTSYEQYF. CDR3 coding DNA: TGCAGTGCTAGCCCGGGCAGGACCTCCTACGAGCAGTACTTC.

This clonotype was seen a handful of times. The rearrangement uses TRBV4-1 and TRBJ2-1, with TRBD2 matching over 9 bases. V was pared by 0 bases and J by 5 bases, with 5 bases of the junction left unmatched. The CDR3 spans 16 residues. Looked up from germline, CDR1 is MGHRA and CDR2 is YSYEKL. CDR3 sequence: CASSQERTSENNEQFF. DNA for the CDR3: TGCGCCAGCAGCCAAGAGCGGACTAGCGAGAACAATGAGCAGTTCTTC.

This clonotype has a handful of counts. The V call is TRBV7-9, the J call TRBJ1-1; D is perhaps TRBD1 (6 bases). Trimming shortened V by 7 bases and J by 2 bases, and 11 bases separated the two germline ends. There are 13 residues in the CDR3. Germline assignment: CDR1 SEHNR and CDR2 FQNEAQ (reference sequence). The DNA for the CDR3 is TGTGCCAGCACCCAGGGGACTAACACTGAAGCTTTCTTT. This codes for CASTQGTNTEAFF.

This clonotype has only a few counts. The V gene is TRBV7-2, the J gene TRBJ2-2; D gene ambiguous. V lost 2 bases to trimming and J lost 4 bases, with 5 bases between them. Germline assignment: CDR1 SGHTA and CDR2 FQGNSA. CDR3 length: 13 amino acids. The CDR3 sequence: CASSLQSTGELFF. CDR3 DNA sequence: TGTGCCAGCAGCTTACAGAGCACCGGGGAGCTGTTTTTT.

This chain links TRBV7-9 with TRBJ2-1; D possibly matches TRBD1 or TRBD2 (5 bases each). Germline V gene sequence: CDR1 SEHNR, CDR2 FQNEAQ (reference sequence). This CDR3 region has 16 residues. V was pared by 5 bases and J by 0 bases, with 14 bases between. The DNA of the CDR3 is TGTGCCAGCAGCGGCCGAGGGGATTTCTCCTACAATGAGCAGTTCTTC. It is translated as CASSGRGDFSYNEQFF.

Remarks on this clonotype: The germline gene is not matched at one end of the junction; a read error may be the cause. The rearrangement joins TRBV7-2 to TRBJ2-5; 8 bases line up with TRBD2. Germline lookup yields CDR1 SGHTA and CDR2 FQGNSA. The CDR3 has 14 residues. CDR3 DNA: TGTGCCAGCAGCTCCGTAGCGGGGCCAGAGACCCAGCACTTC. Translated, it gives CASSSVAGPETQHF.

This clonotype was seen only a few times. The V and J genes are TRBV20-1 and TRBJ2-4; TRBD1 matches 10 bases. With 5 bases clipped from V and 9 bases from J, the junction kept 1 base outside the gene matches. Germline CDR1 is DFQATT and CDR2 is SNEGSKA (reference sequence). This CDR3 has 11 amino acids. As DNA, the CDR3 is TGCAGTGCTTGGGACAGGGGCATTCAGTACTTC. Translated: CSAWDRGIQYF.

The chain recombines TRBV12-3 or TRBV12-4 with TRBJ2-1; 10 positions match TRBD2. The CDR3 contains 16 residues. V gave up 6 bases and J gave up 2 bases; unmatched junction bases: 7. The CDR3 coding sequence is TGTGCCAGCAGCCCGAGCGGGAGGGCGACCTACAATGAGCAGTTCTTC. Its translation: CASSPSGRATYNEQFF.

The V gene is TRBV7-2, the J gene TRBJ1-2, with no clear D. The CDR3 has 13 amino acids. The germline V gene encodes CDR1 SGHTA and CDR2 FQGNSA. The V and J ends lost 5 bases and 4 bases respectively, with 11 bases between them. The CDR3 loop is CASSLNPSYGYTF. CDR3 sequence (DNA): TGTGCCAGCAGCCTAAACCCCTCCTATGGCTACACCTTC.

The rearrangement uses TRBV28 and TRBJ2-1, with 9 bases fitting TRBD1. CDR1 is MDHEN, CDR2 SYDVKM, per germline. CDR3 length equals 15 residues. Losses at the gene ends were 6 bases for V and 4 bases for J; bases not matched to a gene: 7. CDR3 residues: CASRGGQGVYNEQFF. The CDR3 region has the DNA TGTGCCAGCAGAGGGGGACAGGGAGTATACAATGAGCAGTTCTTC.

The rearrangement joins TRBV21-1 to TRBJ2-7; the listed D gene, TRBD2, was not tested against the DNA. TRBV21-1 is an annotated pseudogene. The CDR3 length is 18 residues. CDR3 sequence: CTSSKDIVAALAGQEQYF. CDR3 bases: TGTACCAGCAGCAAAGATATAGTAGCGGCGCTAGCGGGACAAGAGCAGTACTTC.

V gene TRBV28 combines with J gene TRBJ2-3; a weak D match, TRBD2 (6 bases). V was shortened by 8 bases and J by 2 bases, with 11 bases between the two germline ends. The germline CDR1 and CDR2 sequences are MDHEN and SYDVKM. CDR3 length: 13 residues. CDR3 nucleotide sequence: TGTGCCAGCGTGGAGGGGTTCACAGATACGCAGTATTTT. It specifies CASVEGFTDTQYF. Together with reference TRBV28 and TRBJ2-3, the CDR3 gives the full variable domain: DVKVTQSSRYLVKRTGEKVFLECVQDMDHENMFWYRQDPGLGLRLIYFSYDVKMKEKGDIPEGYSVSREKKERFSLILESASTNQTSMYLCASVEGFTDTQYFGPGTRLTVL.

This clonotype was picked up many times. The V gene is TRBV20-1, the J gene TRBJ2-5, with 14 bases identical to TRBD2. The junction had 8 bases not matched to a gene; V was cut back by 6 bases and J by 2 bases. The CDR3 is made up of 16 amino acids. The germline CDR1 and CDR2 sequences are DFQATT and SNEGSKA (reference sequence). The CDR3 is CSALGLAGGRQETQYF. DNA of the CDR3: TGCAGTGCCCTCGGACTAGCGGGAGGTCGACAAGAGACCCAGTACTTC.

The chain uses TRBV28 and TRBJ2-7; weak D call: TRBD1 (6 bases). V dropped 3 bases and J dropped 2 bases, with 17 bases sitting between them. From germline, CDR1 is MDHEN and CDR2 SYDVKM. This CDR3 is 16 amino acids long. CDR3: CASSFTQAGEPYEQYF. The CDR3 DNA sequence: TGTGCCAGCAGTTTTACCCAAGCAGGGGAACCCTACGAGCAGTACTTC.

This clonotype came up a few times. The chain carries TRBV4-3 and TRBJ1-1; D is perhaps TRBD1 (5 bases). V lost 8 bases, J lost 5 bases, and 12 bases lay in between. The CDR3 has 12 residues. CDR1 LGHNA and CDR2 YSLEER come from the germline V gene. CDR3 nucleotides: TGCGCCAGCGGATACGGGGCAACTGAAGCTTTCTTT. Protein sequence: CASGYGATEAFF.

This clonotype was counted a few times. This chain connects TRBV2 to TRBJ1-2, with 9 nucleotides matching TRBD1. V gave up 7 bases and J gave up 6 bases; unmatched junction bases: 12. CDR1 is SNHLY, CDR2 FYNNEI, per germline. The CDR3 extends over 15 amino acids. In nucleotides, the CDR3 is TGTGCCAGCACCTCCGGGACAGGGATGATCCATGGCTACACCTTC. Residues: CASTSGTGMIHGYTF.

Only a few counts were recorded for this clonotype. This chain links TRBV28 with TRBJ2-7, with 10 positions matching TRBD2. Germline values: CDR1 MDHEN, CDR2 SYDVKM. This CDR3 contains 15 residues. The junction had 4 bases not matched to a gene; V was cut back by 4 bases and J by 1 base. CDR3 DNA sequence: TGTGCCAGCAGTTCACTAGCGGGATTTTCCTACGAGCAGTACTTC. It translates to CASSSLAGFSYEQYF.

The V call is TRBV5-1, the J call TRBJ2-2; D is unclear. Trimming took 4 bases from V and 5 from J, leaving 12 bases between them. The CDR3 sequence is 14 residues long. CDR1 SGHRS and CDR2 YFSETQ come from the germline V gene. CDR3 region: CASSSVQLTGELFF. CDR3 in DNA: TGCGCCAGCAGCAGCGTGCAATTAACCGGGGAGCTGTTTTTT.

This clonotype was observed a handful of times. The V call is TRBV9, the J call TRBJ2-4; D call uncertain. The CDR3 extends over 15 amino acids. Trimming took 3 bases from V and 2 from J, leaving 12 bases between them. Germline-derived CDR1 and CDR2 are SGDLS and YYNGEE. The CDR3 sequence: CASSAQGSSKNIQYF. CDR3 in DNA: TGTGCCAGCAGCGCTCAAGGCAGTTCCAAAAACATTCAGTACTTC.

A note on this clonotype: No conserved phenylalanine or tryptophan ends this CDR3, so it is likely a read error. This chain joins TRBV4-1 and TRBJ2-5; D unresolved. The end of the DNA fits TRBJ2-7 better, so the J call may be wrong. This CDR3 comprises 15 residues. Germline V CDR1 and CDR2: MGHRA, YSYEKL. For the CDR3, the DNA is TGCGCCAGCAGCCAAGAGAAGCAGGTCTCCTACGAGCAGTACCTC. Its translation is CASSQEKQVSYEQYL.

The gene calls are TRBV29-1 and TRBJ1-4, with TRBD1 as a possible D gene (6 bases). V was trimmed by 5 bases and J by 4 bases, leaving 11 bases between them. The CDR3 totals 13 residues. Germline assignment: CDR1 SQVTM and CDR2 ANQGSEA. The CDR3 DNA reads TGCAGCGTTCAAGGACAGTATAATGAAAAACTGTTTTTT. Encoded protein: CSVQGQYNEKLFF.

The chain combines TRBV3-1 with TRBJ2-1, with 10 positions matching TRBD2. V lost 4 bases, J lost 6 bases, and 3 bases stayed unmatched. The CDR3 spans 14 residues. Germline V gene sequence: CDR1 LGHDT, CDR2 YNNKEL (reference sequence). DNA for the CDR3: TGTGCCAGCAGCCCAGCGGGAGGGCTCAATGAGCAGTTCTTC. It is translated as CASSPAGGLNEQFF.

This clonotype came up a few times. The rearrangement links TRBV4-1 to TRBJ2-7; no definite D call. TRBJ2-1 matches the DNA end more closely, so the J call is doubtful. The CDR3 loop spans 13 amino acids. The germline V gene encodes CDR1 MGHRA and CDR2 YSYEKL. This CDR3 reads CASSPQTTEIQFF. CDR3 bases: TGCGCCAGCAGCCCCCAGACGACGGAGATTCAGTTCTTC.

This clonotype occurred a few times. The chain links TRBV20-1 to TRBJ2-1; 9 positions match TRBD2. The CDR3 runs 13 residues. CDR1 and CDR2 from the germline V gene are DFQATT and SNEGSKA (reference sequence). With V trimmed by 1 base and J by 7 bases, 2 bases remained unmatched. CDR3: CSARGLAENEQFF. The CDR3 region has the DNA TGCAGTGCTAGAGGACTAGCGGAGAATGAGCAGTTCTTC.

The rearrangement joins TRBV11-2 to TRBJ1-2; perhaps TRBD1 as D (6 bases). The V end was cut by 0 bases, the J end by 3 bases, with 23 bases between. CDR3 length equals 19 residues. The germline gives CDR1 SGHAT, CDR2 FQNNGV. The CDR3 is CASSLDRGPPQPGDYGYTF. The CDR3 DNA sequence: TGTGCCAGCAGCTTAGATCGGGGTCCCCCCCAACCAGGGGACTATGGCTACACCTTC.